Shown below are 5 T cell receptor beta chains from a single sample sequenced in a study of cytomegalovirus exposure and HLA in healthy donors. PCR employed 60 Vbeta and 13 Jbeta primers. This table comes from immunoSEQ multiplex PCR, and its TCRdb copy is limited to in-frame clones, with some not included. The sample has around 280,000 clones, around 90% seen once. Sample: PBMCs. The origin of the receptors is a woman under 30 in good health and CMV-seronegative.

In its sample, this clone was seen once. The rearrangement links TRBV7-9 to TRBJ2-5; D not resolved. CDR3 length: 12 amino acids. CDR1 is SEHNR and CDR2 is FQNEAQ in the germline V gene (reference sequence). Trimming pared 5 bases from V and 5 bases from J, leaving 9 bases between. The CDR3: CASSRAWETQYF. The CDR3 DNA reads TGTGCCAGCAGCCGAGCATGGGAGACCCAGTACTTC.

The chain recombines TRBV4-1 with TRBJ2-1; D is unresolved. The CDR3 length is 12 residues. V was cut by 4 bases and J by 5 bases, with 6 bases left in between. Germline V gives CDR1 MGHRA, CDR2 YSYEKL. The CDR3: CASSLLDNEQFF. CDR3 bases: TGCGCCAGCAGCCTACTTGACAATGAGCAGTTCTTC.

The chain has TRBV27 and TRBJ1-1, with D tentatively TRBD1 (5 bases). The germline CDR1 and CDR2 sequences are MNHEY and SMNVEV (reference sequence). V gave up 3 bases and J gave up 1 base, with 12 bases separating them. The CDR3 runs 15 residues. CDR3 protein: CASSFPAGPNTEAFF. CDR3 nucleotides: TGTGCCAGCAGTTTCCCAGCGGGGCCGAACACTGAAGCTTTCTTT.

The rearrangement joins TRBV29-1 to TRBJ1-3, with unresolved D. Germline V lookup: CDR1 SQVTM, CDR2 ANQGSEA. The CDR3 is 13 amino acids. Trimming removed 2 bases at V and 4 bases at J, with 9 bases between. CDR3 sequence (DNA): TGCAGCGTTGAACCCCTGGCCGGAAACACCATATATTTT. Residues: CSVEPLAGNTIYF.

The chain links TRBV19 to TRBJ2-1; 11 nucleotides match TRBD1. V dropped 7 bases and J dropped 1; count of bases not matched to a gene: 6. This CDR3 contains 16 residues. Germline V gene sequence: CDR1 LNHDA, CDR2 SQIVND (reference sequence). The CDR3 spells CASNSGTGGSYNEQFF. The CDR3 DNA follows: TGTGCCAGTAATTCCGGGACAGGGGGGTCCTACAATGAGCAGTTCTTC. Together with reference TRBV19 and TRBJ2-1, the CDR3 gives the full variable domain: DGGITQSPKYLFRKEGQNVTLSCEQNLNHDAMYWYRQDPGQGLRLIYYSQIVNDFQKGDIAEGYSVSREKKESFPLTVTSAQKNPTAFYLCASNSGTGGSYNEQFFGPGTRLTVL.